This T cell receptor (beta chain) originates from a study of blood T cell repertoires in COVID-19 (TCRdb year 2020). Background for the entire study: Samples covering the acute and convalescent phases of COVID-19 were provided by collaborators in the United States, Italy and Spain. Samples came from the ongoing ImmuneRACE study (first 160 participants) plus 1,254 subjects from 6 global collaborators. The material from the prospective study consisted of cDNA or gDNA derived from T cells, B-cell-depleted T cells, or PBMCs. Sample metadata almost always included a de-identified subject ID, COVID-19 status, age in years and sex. The repertoires were released in a freely available public database meant as a resource for research on the immune response to SARS-CoV-2. Subjects who had been exposed to COVID-19, were actively infected with it, or had recovered from it provided the deeply sampled blood TCRbeta repertoires that made up the dataset. Where HLA class I and class II types were available, the types were taken from metadata supplied by the sample provider, not from assay-based typing. The paper's findings and limits, for the study overall: How much clinical and demographic metadata was included differed by source and by participant, and the metadata was provided uncurated.

As concerns this clone: The antigen it binds to is not known. It has no much larger one-base neighbor in the sample; base qualities were not kept.

In the prospective study, participants were about 18 to 100 years old, resided in 20 to 30 geographic areas of the United States, and were enrolled through a virtual design. In the prospective study, cohorts were assigned on the basis of participant-reported clinical history obtained from a screening survey and a study questionnaire. Exposed participants had been in contact, within 2 weeks of entering the study, with a person who had a PCR-confirmed or clinician-diagnosed case of COVID-19. Mobile phlebotomists in the prospective study collected whole blood, serum and a nasopharyngeal or oropharyngeal swab from every participant. Over a roughly two-month period, participants in the prospective study had the option of providing additional blood draws and questionnaires. Prospective study blood samples were shipped either frozen or at room temperature before DNA extraction. The immunoSEQ Assay, a bias-controlled multiplex PCR, was used to amplify TCRbeta CDR3 regions from genomic DNA. In the original analysis: Nucleated cell counts per sample were estimated from amplification of reference gene primers within the assay. To quantify the absolute abundance of each unique TCRbeta CDR3 rearrangement, sequence reads were collapsed and filtered. For each sample, productive Simpson clonality was calculated as the square root of Simpson's diversity index over productive rearrangements. TCRdb limited this immuneACCESS table to in-frame rearrangements with V and J called. A share of clones is missing; checked studies link under half to unresolved V genes, and the rest is unexplained. That table furnishes V, J and clone size, whereas the DNA furnished D and trimming. The table for this sample lists some 320,000 clones; 85% of them were counted only once. The ten largest make up around 1.8% of the sample.

V and J are truncated by 5 bases and 9 bases respectively, leaving an intervening sequence of 11 bases. Based on the germline V gene, the CDR1 and CDR2 sequences are MGHDK and SYGVNS. Its CDR3 holds 11 amino acids, cysteine through phenylalanine. The read is trimmed to its CDR3 DNA, 33 bases read in frame from base 1. This receptor chain uses TRBV25-1 and TRBJ2-7, with no confident D gene call. The sequenced material came from PBMCs or T cells enriched from blood (not recorded which). The TCR sequence derives from a woman aged 25 to 39 who had been exposed to COVID-19. The CDR3 here reads CASSTVGPQYF. The bases read TGTGCCAGCAGTACGGTTGGGCCGCAGTACTTC.